This T cell receptor beta chain comes out of a study of T-cell reconstitution after alpha-beta-depleted transplantation in children. Study-wide points: Surviving recipient T cells and thymic progenitors accounted for the high day-60 TCRbeta diversity observed in some patients. Reportedly, roughly two months post-transplant, alpha-beta T cells arose from several hundred expanded graft clones. By one year post-transplant, T-cell counts and diversity largely arose from T cells that were newly produced.

On this clonotype: Its specificity is not known. One base away lies a much larger clone, so this may be a sequencing read error.

Unique molecular identifiers featured in how the TCRbeta library was prepared. TCRdb reanalysed the PCR reads using MiXCR and keeps one entry per CDR3 protein. Of a few hundred thousand distinct CDR3 sequences in the sample, around 25% were seen once. Sequencing was performed on PBMCs, mostly from graft donor cells, taken 360 days after TCRalphabeta/CD19-depleted stem cell transplant. This clonotype was sampled from a female patient younger than 10 who had a stem cell transplant for congenital amegakaryocytic thrombocytopenia, so the T cells may come from the graft donor.

Here the CDR3 DNA reads TGCGCCAGCAGCTTCGTCATGGGACAGGGCTACGAGCAGTACTTC. This sequence encodes CASSFVMGQGYEQYF. The chain links TRBV5-1 to TRBJ2-7; 9 nucleotides line up with TRBD1. CDR1 and CDR2 (germline): SGHRS, YFSETQ. This CDR3 contains 15 residues. V lost 2 bases and J lost 3; bases outside the gene matches: 6.